This T cell receptor beta chain was sequenced during a study of technical replicates of blood from a few donors. The CDR3 length is 14 residues. Germline V lookup: CDR1 SNHLY, CDR2 FYNNEI. The repertoire was sequenced with immunoSEQ multiplex PCR; TCRdb's copy has only in-frame clones and lacks some. The sample carries under 110,000 clones, 96% recorded once. Of note for this clone: Compared with germline, one end of the junction differs, possibly owing to a read error.

The clonotype comes from a human donor in good health. The source material was T cells isolated from PBMCs. J is TRBJ1-2 and V is TRBV2; D uncertain. CDR3: CASSKAFANYGYTF. The CDR3 nucleotides read TGTGCCAGCAGTAAAGCATTCGCTAACTATGGCTACACCTTC. The full variable domain, completed using reference TRBV2 and TRBJ1-2, is EPEVTQTPSHQVTQMGQEVILRCVPISNHLYFYWYRQILGQKVEFLVSFYNNEISEKSEIFDDQFSVERPDGSNFTLKIRSTKLEDSAMYFCASSKAFANYGYTFGSGTRLTVV.